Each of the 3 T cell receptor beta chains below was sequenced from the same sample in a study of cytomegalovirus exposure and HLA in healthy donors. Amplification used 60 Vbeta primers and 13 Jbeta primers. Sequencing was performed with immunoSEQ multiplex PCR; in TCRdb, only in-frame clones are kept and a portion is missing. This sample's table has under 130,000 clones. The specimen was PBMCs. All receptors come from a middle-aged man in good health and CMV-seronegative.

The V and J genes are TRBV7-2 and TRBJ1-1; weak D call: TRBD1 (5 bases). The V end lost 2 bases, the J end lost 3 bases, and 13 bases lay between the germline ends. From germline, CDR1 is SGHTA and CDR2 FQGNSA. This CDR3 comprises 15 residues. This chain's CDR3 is CASSLRGGADTEAFF. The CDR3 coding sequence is TGTGCCAGCAGCTTACGGGGCGGGGCAGACACTGAAGCTTTCTTT.

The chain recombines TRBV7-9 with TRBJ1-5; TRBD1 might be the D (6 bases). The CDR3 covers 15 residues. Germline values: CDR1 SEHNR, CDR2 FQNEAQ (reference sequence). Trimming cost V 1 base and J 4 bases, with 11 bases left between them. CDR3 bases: TGTGCCAGCAGCTTAGGGTGGCAGGGGAATCAGCCCCAGCATTTT. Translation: CASSLGWQGNQPQHF.

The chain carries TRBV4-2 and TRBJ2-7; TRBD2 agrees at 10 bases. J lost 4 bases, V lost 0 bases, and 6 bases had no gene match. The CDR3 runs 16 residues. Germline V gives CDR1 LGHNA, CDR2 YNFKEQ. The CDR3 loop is CASSQDTSGIPYEQYF. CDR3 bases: TGTGCCAGCAGCCAAGACACTAGCGGGATCCCTTACGAGCAGTACTTC.